This T cell receptor (beta chain) was captured by sequencing in a study of T cells in Graves' hyperthyroidism and ophthalmopathy. Per germline, CDR1 MNHEY and CDR2 SVGAGI. The CDR3 is made up of 15 amino acids. The V end lost 4 bases, the J end lost 5 bases, and 17 bases lay between the germline ends. For this clonotype: Its antigen is not known.

Study-wide results and caveats: Blood also held most thyroid clonotypes expanded beyond 0.001. Progression to ophthalmopathy was predicted a median of about 6.6 months early.

RNA transcripts provided the source from which TCR beta CDR3 regions were amplified. HTBI primers were employed in a first-round RT-PCR of the TCR CDR3. TCRdb passed the multiplex PCR reads through MiXCR, listing each CDR3 protein once. The sample includes more than 550,000 distinct CDR3 sequences, about 45% seen only once; the top ten take under 8%. Reasons for excluding patients were uncontrolled infection, other autoimmune disease, pregnancy or lactation. Diagnosis relied on clinical symptoms, serum thyroxine and TRAb, thyroid ultrasound and orbital computed tomography. J is TRBJ1-2 and V is TRBV6-5; D call uncertain. Sequenced sample: peripheral blood or thyroid tissue (not recorded which). The origin of this receptor is an adult man with Graves' disease, either hyperthyroidism or ophthalmopathy (not recorded which). The CDR3, as DNA: TGTGCCAGCAGTTCATACAGCACGTCGGGTTATGGCTACACCTTC. It is translated as CASSSYSTSGYGYTF.